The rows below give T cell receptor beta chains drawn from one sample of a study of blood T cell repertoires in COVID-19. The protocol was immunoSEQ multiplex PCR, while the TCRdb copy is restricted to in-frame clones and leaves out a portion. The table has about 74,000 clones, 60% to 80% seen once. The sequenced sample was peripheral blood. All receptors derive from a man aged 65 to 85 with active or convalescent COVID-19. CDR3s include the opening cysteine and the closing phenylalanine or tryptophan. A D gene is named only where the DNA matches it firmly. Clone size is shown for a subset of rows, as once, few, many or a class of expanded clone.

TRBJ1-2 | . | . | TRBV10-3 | TGTGCCATCAGTGATTCCATGAGTAACTATGGCTACACCTTC | CAISDSMSNYGYTF
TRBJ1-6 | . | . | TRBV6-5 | TGTGCCAGCAGGACTGCAGATAATTCACCCCTCCACTTT | CASRTADNSPLHF
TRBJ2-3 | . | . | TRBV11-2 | TGTGCCAGCAGCTTTGCACTAGCTGGCTTGGTGGATACGCAGTATTTT | CASSFALAGLVDTQYF
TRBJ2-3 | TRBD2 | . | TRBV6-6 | TGTGCCAGCAGTTATGGCGGGGGAACAGATACGCAGTATTTT | CASSYGGGTDTQYF
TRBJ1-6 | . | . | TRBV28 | TGTGCCAGCAGTGGCGAGACAAAAAACAATTCACCCCTCCACTTT | CASSGETKNNSPLHF
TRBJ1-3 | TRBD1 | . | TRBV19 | TGTGCCAGGGACCGGGGACAGGTCTTCTCTGGAAACACCATATATTTT | CARDRGQVFSGNTIYF
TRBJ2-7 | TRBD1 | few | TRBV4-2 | TGTGCCAGCAGCCGGTCCGGGACAGGGAGGAACGAGCAGTACTTC | CASSRSGTGRNEQYF
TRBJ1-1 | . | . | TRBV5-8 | TGTGCCAGCAGCTTGTTAGCCGGGGAGGGGGAAGCTTTCTTT | CASSLLAGEGEAFF
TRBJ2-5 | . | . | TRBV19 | TGTGCCAGTAGTATCCAAGGGGGGGAAGAGACCCAGTACTTC | CASSIQGGEETQYF
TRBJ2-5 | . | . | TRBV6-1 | TGTGCCAGCAGTGAAGTACGAGGGGGGGCCCCCCAGACCCAGTACTTC | CASSEVRGGAPQTQYF
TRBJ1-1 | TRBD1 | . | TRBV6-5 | TGTGCCAGCAGGCTGGGACAGGCGAACACTGAAGCTTTCTTT | CASRLGQANTEAFF
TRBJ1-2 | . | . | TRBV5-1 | TGCGCCAGCAGCAGAACACAGGCGCAGGGTAGCTACACCTTC | CASSRTQAQGSYTF
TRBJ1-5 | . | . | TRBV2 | TGTGCCAGCAGTGTTAGGGGTGCCAATCAGCCCCAGCATTTT | CASSVRGANQPQHF
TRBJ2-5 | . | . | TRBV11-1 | TGTGCCAGCAGCTTAGCGCGTCTTTTCGGGGGACCCCGAGGGGAGACCCAGTACTTC | CASSLARLFGGPRGETQYF
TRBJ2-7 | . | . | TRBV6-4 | TGTGCCAGCAGGAACGGACGGAGGAAGGTCTCCTACGAGCAGTACTTC | CASRNGRRKVSYEQYF
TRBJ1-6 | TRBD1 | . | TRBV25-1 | TGTGCCAGCAGTGGATGGGAGGGACAGGGGATAAGGTCACCCCTCCACTTT | CASSGWEGQGIRSPLHF
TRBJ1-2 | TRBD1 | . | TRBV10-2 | TGCGCCAGCAGCGGGACAGGGAGCGGCTACACCTTC | CASSGTGSGYTF
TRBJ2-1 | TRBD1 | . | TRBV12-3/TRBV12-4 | TGTGCCAGCAGCCCCGCCCAGGGGGTGGTGCAGTTCTTC | CASSPAQGVVQFF
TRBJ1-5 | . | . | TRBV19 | TGTGCCAGTAGTATAATTGCCGGGATAGACCATAGCAATCAGCCCCAGCATTTT | CASSIIAGIDHSNQPQHF
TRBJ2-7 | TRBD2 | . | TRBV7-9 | TGTGCCAGCAGCTTAGGGATTAGCGGGGGGGCAGACGAGCAGTACTTC | CASSLGISGGADEQYF
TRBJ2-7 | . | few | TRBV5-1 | TGCGCCAGCAGCGCTCAAGCTGTAGGGGCCAACTACGAGCAGTACTTC | CASSAQAVGANYEQYF
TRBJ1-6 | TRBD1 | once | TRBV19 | TGTGCCAGTAGTATACTAGACAGGGGGCCTTCTAATTCACCCCTCCACTTT | CASSILDRGPSNSPLHF
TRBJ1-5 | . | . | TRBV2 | TGTGCCAGCGTTGGGGGGAGTTTTAATCAGCCCCAGCATTTT | CASVGGSFNQPQHF
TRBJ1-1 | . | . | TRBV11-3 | TGTGCCAGCAGCTTTAGCGCGGACTCTGAAGCTTTCTTT | CASSFSADSEAFF
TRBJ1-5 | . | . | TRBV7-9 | TGTGCCAGCAGCTCAAACAATCAGCCCCAGCATTTT | CASSSNNQPQHF
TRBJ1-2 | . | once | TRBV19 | TGTGCCAGTAGTATCGGAACAGGGAATTGGATTGGTGGCTACACCTTC | CASSIGTGNWIGGYTF
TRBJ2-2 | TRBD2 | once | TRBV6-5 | TGTGCCAGCAGGCTAGCGGGGGCTGCCGGGGAGCTGTTTTTT | CASRLAGAAGELFF
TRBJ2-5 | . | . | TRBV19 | TGTGCCAGTAGCCAACCGGCAGGGAAAGAGACCCAGTACTTC | CASSQPAGKETQYF
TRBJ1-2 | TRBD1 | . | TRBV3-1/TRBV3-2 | TGTGCCAGCAGCCAAGAATCAGGGGGCGGTGGCTACACCTTC | CASSQESGGGGYTF
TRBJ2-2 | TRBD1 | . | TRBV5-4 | TGTGCCAGCAGCATACAGGGGATAGGTACCGGGGAGCTGTTTTTT | CASSIQGIGTGELFF
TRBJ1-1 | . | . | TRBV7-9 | TGTGCCAGCAGCTTGGGGGAGGTAACTGAAGCTTTCTTT | CASSLGEVTEAFF
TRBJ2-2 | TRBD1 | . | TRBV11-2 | TGTGCCAGCAGTCGAACTGACCCAGGGGGCACCGGGGAGCTGTTTTTT | CASSRTDPGGTGELFF
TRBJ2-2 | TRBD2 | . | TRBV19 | TGTGCCAGTACCATGGGTCTAGCGGGGCACACCGGGGAGCTGTTTTTT | CASTMGLAGHTGELFF
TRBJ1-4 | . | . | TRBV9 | TGTGCCAGCAGCGTGGGGGCCCAATCGGAAAAACTGTTTTTT | CASSVGAQSEKLFF
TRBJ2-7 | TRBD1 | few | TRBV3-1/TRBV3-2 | TGTGCCAGCAGCCTCAGAGGGACAGGGGCTGATGAGCAGTACTTC | CASSLRGTGADEQYF
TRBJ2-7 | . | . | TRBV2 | TGTGCCAGCACGGGAGTATACGAGCAGTACTTC | CASTGVYEQYF
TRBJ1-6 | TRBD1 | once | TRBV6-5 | TGTGCCAGCACCGGGACAGAGAATTCACCCCTCCACTTT | CASTGTENSPLHF
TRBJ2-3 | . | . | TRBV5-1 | TGCGCCAGCAGCTTGGGGCAAGAACAGGGAACAGATACGCAGTATTTT | CASSLGQEQGTDTQYF
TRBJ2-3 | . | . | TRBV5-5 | TGTGCCAGCAGTACCACGGGACAAAGTACGCAGTATTTT | CASSTTGQSTQYF
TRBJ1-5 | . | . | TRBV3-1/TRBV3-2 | TGTGCCAGCAGCCTGGGAGGGAGCAATCAGCCCCAGCATTTT | CASSLGGSNQPQHF
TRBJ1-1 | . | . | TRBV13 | TGTGCCAGCAGCTTAGGCGACCGGGAGGGGACTGAAGCTTTCTTT | CASSLGDREGTEAFF
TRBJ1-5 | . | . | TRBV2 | TGTGCCAGCCGCCGAGATAGCAATCAGCCCCAGCATTTT | CASRRDSNQPQHF
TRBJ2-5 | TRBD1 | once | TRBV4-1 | TGCGCCAGCAGCCAAGATGAGGGGACAGGGGGGGAGACCCAGTACTTC | CASSQDEGTGGETQYF
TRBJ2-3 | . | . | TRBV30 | TGTGCCTGGAGCGCCCGGACTGCCGGCCCGCAGTATTTT | CAWSARTAGPQYF
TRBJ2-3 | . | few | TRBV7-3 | TGTGCCAGCAGCTCCCGCGGGGGCCAGCGGGATACGCAGTATTTT | CASSSRGGQRDTQYF
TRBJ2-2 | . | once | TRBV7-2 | TGTGCCAGCAGCTTAGCGTCTTCCGGGGTGGCCGGGGAGCTGTTTTTT | CASSLASSGVAGELFF
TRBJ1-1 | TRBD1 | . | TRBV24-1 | TGTGCCACCAGTGATCGGACAGGGTCGGACACTGAAGCTTTCTTT | CATSDRTGSDTEAFF
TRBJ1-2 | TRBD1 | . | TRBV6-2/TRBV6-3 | TGTGCCAGCAGTTACTCGACAGGGGGCGACTGGGACTATGGCTACACCTTC | CASSYSTGGDWDYGYTF
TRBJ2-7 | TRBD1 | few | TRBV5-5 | TGTGCCAGCAGCTTGGTAGGAGGGACAGGTCTCTACGAGCAGTACTTC | CASSLVGGTGLYEQYF
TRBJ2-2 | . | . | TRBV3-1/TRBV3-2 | TGTGCCAGCAGCCTAAATGGCTTAACCGGGGAGCTGTTTTTT | CASSLNGLTGELFF